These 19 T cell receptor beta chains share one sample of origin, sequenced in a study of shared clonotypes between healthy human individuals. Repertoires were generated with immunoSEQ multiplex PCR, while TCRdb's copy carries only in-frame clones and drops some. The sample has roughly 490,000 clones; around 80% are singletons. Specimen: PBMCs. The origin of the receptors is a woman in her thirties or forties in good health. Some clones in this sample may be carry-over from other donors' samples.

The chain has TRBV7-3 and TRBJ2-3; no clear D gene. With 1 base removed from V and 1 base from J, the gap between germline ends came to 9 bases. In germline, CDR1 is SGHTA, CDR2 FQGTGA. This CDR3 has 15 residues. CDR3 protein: CASSLMGPGTDTQYF. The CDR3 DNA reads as TGTGCCAGCAGCTTAATGGGTCCCGGCACAGATACGCAGTATTTT. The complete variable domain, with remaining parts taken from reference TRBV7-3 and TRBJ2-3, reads GAGVSQTPSNKVTEKGKYVELRCDPISGHTALYWYRQSLGQGPEFLIYFQGTGAADDSGLPNDRFFAVRPEGSVSTLKIQRTERGDSAVYLCASSLMGPGTDTQYFGPGTRLTVL.

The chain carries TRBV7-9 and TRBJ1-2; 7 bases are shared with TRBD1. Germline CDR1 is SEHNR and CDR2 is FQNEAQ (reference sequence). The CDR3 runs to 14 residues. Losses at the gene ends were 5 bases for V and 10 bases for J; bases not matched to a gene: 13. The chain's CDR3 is CASSITGDRQNYTF. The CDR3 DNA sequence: TGTGCCAGCAGCATAACAGGGGACCGGCAAAACTACACCTTC.

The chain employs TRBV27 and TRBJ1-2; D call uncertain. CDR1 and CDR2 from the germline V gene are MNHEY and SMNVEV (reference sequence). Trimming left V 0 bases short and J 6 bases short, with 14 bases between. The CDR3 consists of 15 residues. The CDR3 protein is CASSLSRPKTNGYTF. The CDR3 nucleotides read TGTGCCAGCAGTTTATCGAGACCGAAAACTAATGGCTACACCTTC.

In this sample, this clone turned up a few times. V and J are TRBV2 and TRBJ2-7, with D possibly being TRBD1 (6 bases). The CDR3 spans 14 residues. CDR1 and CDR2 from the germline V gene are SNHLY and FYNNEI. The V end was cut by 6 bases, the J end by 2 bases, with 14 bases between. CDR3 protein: CASRPRQDPYEQYF. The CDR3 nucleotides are TGTGCCAGCAGACCTAGACAGGATCCCTACGAGCAGTACTTC.

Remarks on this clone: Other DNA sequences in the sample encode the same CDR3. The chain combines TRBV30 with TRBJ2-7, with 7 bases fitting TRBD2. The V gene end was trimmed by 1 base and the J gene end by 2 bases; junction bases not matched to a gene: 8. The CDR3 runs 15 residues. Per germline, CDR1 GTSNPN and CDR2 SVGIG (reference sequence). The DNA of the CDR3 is TGTGCCTGGAGTGGTCAGGCGGGAGTTGCCTACGAGCAGTACTTC. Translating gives CAWSGQAGVAYEQYF.

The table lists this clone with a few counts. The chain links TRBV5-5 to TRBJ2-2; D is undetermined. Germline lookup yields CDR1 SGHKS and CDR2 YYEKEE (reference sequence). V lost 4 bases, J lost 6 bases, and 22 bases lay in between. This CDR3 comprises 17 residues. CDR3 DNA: TGTGCCAGCAGCGCATACCACCCAGGCATCTGGGCCGGGGAGCTGTTTTTT. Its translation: CASSAYHPGIWAGELFF.

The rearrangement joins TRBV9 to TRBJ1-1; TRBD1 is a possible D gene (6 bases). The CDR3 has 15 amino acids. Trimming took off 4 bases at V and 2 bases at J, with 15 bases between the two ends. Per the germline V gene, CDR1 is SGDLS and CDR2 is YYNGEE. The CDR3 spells CASSSWTATNTEAFF. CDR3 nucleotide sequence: TGTGCCAGCAGCTCCTGGACAGCAACCAACACTGAAGCTTTCTTT.

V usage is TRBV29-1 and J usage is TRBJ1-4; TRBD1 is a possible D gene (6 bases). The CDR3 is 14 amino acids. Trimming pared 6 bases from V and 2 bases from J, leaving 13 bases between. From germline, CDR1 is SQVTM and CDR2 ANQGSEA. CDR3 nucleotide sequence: TGCAGCGTGGGAACAGGGAACACTAATGAAAAACTGTTTTTT. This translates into CSVGTGNTNEKLFF.

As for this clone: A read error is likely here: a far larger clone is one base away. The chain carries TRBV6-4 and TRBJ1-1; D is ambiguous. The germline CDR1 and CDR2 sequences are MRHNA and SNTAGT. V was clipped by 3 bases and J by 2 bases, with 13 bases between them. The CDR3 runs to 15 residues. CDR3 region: CASSESGPANTEAFF. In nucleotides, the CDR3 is TGTGCCAGCAGTGAGTCTGGGCCAGCAAACACTGAAGCTTTCTTT.

CDR3 sequence: CASSFGTSGTGGQYF. CDR3 DNA: TGTGCCAGCAGCTTTGGGACTAGCGGGACCGGGGGGCAGTACTTC. The rearrangement joins TRBV7-2 to TRBJ2-7; 13 bases agree with TRBD2. The length of the CDR3 is 15 residues. With 3 bases clipped from V and 9 bases from J, the junction kept 8 bases outside the gene matches. Germline values: CDR1 SGHTA, CDR2 FQGNSA.

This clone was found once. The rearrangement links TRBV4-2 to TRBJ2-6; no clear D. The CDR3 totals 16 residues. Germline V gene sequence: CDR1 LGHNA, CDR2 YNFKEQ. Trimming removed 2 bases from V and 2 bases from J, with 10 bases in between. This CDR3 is CASSQRIRTGANVLTF. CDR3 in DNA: TGTGCCAGCAGCCAAAGGATCCGCACTGGGGCCAACGTCCTGACTTTC.

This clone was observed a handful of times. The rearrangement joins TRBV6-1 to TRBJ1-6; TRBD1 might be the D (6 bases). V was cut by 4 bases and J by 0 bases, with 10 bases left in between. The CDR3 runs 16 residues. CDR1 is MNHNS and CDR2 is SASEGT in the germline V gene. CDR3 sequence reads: CASSGDTSSYNSPLHF. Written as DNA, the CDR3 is TGTGCCAGCAGTGGGGACACGAGCTCCTATAATTCACCCCTCCACTTT.

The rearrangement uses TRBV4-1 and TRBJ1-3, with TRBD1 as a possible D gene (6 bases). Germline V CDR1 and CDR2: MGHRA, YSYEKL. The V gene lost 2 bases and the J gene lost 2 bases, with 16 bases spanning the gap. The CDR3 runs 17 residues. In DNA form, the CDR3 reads TGCGCCAGCAGCCAAACCTCAGGGGATGCTCCTGGAAACACCATATATTTT. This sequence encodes CASSQTSGDAPGNTIYF.

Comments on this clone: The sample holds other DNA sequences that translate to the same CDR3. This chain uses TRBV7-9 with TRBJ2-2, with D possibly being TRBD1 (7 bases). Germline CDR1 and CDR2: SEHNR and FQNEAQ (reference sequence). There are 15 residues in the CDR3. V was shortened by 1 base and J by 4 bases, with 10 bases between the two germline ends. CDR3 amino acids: CASSLGQGGTGELFF. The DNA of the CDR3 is TGTGCCAGCAGCTTAGGACAGGGAGGCACCGGGGAGCTGTTTTTT.

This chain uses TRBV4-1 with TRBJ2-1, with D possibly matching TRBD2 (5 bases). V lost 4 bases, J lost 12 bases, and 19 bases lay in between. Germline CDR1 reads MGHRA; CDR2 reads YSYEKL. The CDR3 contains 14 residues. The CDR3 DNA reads TGCGCCAGCAGCCCTGACGAGGGATCTAGACGGCAGTTCTTC. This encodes CASSPDEGSRRQFF.

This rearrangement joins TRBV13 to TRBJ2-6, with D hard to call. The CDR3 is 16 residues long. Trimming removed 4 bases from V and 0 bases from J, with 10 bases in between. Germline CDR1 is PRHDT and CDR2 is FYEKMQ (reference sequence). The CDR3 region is CASSSSETSGANVLTF. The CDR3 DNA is TGTGCCAGCAGCTCCTCGGAGACCTCTGGGGCCAACGTCCTGACTTTC.

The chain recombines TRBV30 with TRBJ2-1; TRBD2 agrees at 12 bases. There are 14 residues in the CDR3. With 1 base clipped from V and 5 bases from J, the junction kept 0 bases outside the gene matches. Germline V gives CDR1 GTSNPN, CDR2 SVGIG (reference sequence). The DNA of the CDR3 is TGTGCCTGGAGTGGACTAGCGGGAGACAATGAGCAGTTCTTC. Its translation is CAWSGLAGDNEQFF.

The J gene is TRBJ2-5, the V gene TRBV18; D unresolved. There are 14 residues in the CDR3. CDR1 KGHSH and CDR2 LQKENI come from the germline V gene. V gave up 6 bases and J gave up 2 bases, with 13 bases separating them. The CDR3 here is CASSLKARQETQYF. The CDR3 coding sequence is TGTGCCAGCTCCCTCAAGGCTCGGCAAGAGACCCAGTACTTC.

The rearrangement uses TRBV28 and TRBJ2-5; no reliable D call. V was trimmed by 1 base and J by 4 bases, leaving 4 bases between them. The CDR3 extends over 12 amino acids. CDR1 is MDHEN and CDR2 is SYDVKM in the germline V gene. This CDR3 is CASSLLRETQYF. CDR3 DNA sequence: TGTGCCAGCAGTTTATTGAGAGAGACCCAGTACTTC.